This T cell receptor beta chain originates from a study of technical replicates of blood from a few donors. Profiled with immunoSEQ multiplex PCR; TCRdb holds only in-frame clones, not every one. Altogether roughly 60,000 clones are present, roughly nine tenths being singletons, with the ten largest covering more than 4%. Germline trimming cut 6 bases from V and 1 base from J; bases unmatched to any gene: 2. The CDR3 extends over 14 amino acids. In germline, CDR1 is SNHLY, CDR2 FYNNEI. The sequenced sample consisted of PBMCs. The TCR originated in a human donor in good health. Some clones in this sample may be carry-over from other donors' samples. This chain uses TRBV2 with TRBJ2-2, with TRBD1 matching over 7 bases. The CDR3 DNA reads TGTGCCAGCAGAAGACAGGGGAACACCGGGGAGCTGTTTTTT. This gives the protein CASRRQGNTGELFF.